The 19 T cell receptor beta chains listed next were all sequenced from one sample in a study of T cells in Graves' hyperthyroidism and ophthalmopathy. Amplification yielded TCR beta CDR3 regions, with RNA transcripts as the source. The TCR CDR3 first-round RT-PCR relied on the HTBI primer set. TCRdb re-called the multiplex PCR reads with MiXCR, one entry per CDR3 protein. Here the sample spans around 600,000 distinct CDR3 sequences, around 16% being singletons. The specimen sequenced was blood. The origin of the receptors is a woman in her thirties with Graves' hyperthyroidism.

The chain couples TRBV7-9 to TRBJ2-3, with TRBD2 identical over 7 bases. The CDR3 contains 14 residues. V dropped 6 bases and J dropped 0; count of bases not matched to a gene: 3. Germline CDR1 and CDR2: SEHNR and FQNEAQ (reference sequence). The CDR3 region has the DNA TGTGCCAGCAGTACTAGCGATAGCACAGATACGCAGTATTTT. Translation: CASSTSDSTDTQYF.

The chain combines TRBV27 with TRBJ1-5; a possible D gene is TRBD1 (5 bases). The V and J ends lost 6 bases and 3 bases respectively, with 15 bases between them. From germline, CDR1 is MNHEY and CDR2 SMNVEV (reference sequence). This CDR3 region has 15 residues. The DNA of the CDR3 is TGTGCCAGCAGACCCCTCGAGGGGCCCAATCAGCCCCAGCATTTT. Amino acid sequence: CASRPLEGPNQPQHF.

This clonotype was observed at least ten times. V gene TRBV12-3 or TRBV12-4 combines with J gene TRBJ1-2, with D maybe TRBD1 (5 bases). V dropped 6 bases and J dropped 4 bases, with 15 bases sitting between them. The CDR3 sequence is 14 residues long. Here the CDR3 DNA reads TGTGCCAGCAGGGTAGGGGAGGGCAGCTATGGCTACACCTTC. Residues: CASRVGEGSYGYTF.

CDR3 sequence: CSADSSSYEQYF. Written as DNA, the CDR3 is TGCAGTGCCGACAGTTCCTCCTACGAGCAGTACTTC. This chain joins TRBV20-1 and TRBJ2-7, with a possible D match to TRBD1 (5 bases). V shed 6 bases and J shed 0 bases, with 9 bases lying between them. Germline CDR1 reads DFQATT; CDR2 reads SNEGSKA (reference sequence). This CDR3 contains 12 residues.

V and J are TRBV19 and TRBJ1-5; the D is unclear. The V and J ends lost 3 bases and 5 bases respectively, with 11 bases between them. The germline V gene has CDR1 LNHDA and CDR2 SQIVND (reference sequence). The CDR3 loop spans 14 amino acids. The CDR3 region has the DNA TGTGCCAGTAGTATTGAACAGCGGTATCAGCCCCAGCATTTT. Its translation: CASSIEQRYQPQHF.

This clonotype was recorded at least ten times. CDR3 loop: CASTLAVLGRGEQFF. In DNA, the CDR3 is TGTGCCAGCACCCTAGCGGTATTGGGTCGCGGTGAGCAGTTCTTC. J is TRBJ2-1 and V is TRBV7-9; 7 bases match TRBD2. V shed 7 bases and J 9 bases; nucleotides not matched to a gene: 15. The germline CDR1 and CDR2 sequences are SEHNR and FQNEAQ (reference sequence). The CDR3 loop spans 15 amino acids.

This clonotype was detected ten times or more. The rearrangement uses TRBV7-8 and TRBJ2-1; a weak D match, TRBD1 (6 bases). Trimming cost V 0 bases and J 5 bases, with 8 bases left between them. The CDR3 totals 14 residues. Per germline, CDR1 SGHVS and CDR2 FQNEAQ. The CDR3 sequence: CASSLAGQNNEQFF. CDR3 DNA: TGTGCCAGCAGCTTAGCGGGACAAAACAATGAGCAGTTCTTC.

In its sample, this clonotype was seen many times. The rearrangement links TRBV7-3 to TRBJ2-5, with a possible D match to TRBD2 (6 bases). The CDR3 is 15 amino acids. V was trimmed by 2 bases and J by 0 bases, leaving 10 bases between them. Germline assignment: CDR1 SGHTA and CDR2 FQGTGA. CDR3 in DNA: TGTGCCAGCAGCTTAGGAGGGAGAAACCAAGAGACCCAGTACTTC. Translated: CASSLGGRNQETQYF. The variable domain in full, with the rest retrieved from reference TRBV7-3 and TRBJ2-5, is GAGVSQTPSNKVTEKGKYVELRCDPISGHTALYWYRQSLGQGPEFLIYFQGTGAADDSGLPNDRFFAVRPEGSVSTLKIQRTERGDSAVYLCASSLGGRNQETQYFGPGTRLLVL.

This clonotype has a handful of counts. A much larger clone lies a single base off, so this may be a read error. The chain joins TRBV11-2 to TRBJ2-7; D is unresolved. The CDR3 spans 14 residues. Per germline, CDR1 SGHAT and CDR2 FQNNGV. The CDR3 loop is CASSYYTSSYERYF. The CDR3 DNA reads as TGTGCCAGCAGCTATTACACCAGCTCCTACGAGCGGTACTTC. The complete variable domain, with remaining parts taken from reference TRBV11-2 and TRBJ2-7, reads EAGVAQSPRYKIIEKRQSVAFWCNPISGHATLYWYQQILGQGPKLLIQFQNNGVVDDSQLPKDRFSAERLKGVDSTLKIQPAKLEDSAVYLCASSYYTSSYERYFGPGTRLTVT.

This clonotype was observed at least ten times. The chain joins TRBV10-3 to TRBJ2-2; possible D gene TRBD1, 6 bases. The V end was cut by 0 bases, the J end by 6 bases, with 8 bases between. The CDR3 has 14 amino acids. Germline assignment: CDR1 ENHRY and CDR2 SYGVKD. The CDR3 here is CAISESKGAGELFF. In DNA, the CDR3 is TGTGCCATCAGTGAGTCGAAGGGGGCCGGGGAGCTGTTTTTT.

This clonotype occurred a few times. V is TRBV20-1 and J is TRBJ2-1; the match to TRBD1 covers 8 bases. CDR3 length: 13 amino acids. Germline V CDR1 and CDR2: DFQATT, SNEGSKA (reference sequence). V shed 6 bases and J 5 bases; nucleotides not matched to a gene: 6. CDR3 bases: TGCAGTGCCGGAAAGGACAGGGACAATGAGCAGTTCTTC. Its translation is CSAGKDRDNEQFF.

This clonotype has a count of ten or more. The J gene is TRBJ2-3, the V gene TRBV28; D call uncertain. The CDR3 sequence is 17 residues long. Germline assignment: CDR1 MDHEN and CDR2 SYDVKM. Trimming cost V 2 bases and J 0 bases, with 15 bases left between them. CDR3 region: CASSLTTQDLSTDTQYF. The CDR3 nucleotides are TGTGCCAGCAGTTTAACTACTCAGGATCTAAGCACAGATACGCAGTATTTT.

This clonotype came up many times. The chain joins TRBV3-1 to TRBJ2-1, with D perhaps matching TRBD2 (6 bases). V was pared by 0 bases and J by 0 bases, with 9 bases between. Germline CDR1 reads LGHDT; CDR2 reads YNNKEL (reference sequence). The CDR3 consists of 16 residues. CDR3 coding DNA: TGTGCCAGCAGCCAAGATTTCGGGGGCTCCTACAATGAGCAGTTCTTC. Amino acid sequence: CASSQDFGGSYNEQFF.

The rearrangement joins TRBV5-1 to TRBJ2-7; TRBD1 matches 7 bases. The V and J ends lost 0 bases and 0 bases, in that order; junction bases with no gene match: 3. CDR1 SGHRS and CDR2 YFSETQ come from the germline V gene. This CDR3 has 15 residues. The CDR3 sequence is CASSLAWDSSYEQYF. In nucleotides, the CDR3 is TGCGCCAGCAGCTTGGCCTGGGACAGCTCCTACGAGCAGTACTTC.

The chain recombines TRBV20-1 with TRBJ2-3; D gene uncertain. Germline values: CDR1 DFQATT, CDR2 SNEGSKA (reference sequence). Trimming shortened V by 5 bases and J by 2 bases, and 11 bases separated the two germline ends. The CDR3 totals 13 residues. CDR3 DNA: TGCAGTGCTCCAAGACCGAACACAGATACGCAGTATTTT. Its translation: CSAPRPNTDTQYF.

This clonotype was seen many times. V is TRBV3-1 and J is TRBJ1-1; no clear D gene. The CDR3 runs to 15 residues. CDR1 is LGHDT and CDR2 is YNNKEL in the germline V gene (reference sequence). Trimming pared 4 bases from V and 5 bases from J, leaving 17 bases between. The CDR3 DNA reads TGTGCCAGCAGCCCACGCACGCGGGCCGGGACTGAAGCTTTCTTT. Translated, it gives CASSPRTRAGTEAFF. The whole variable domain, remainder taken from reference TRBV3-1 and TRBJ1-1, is DTAVSQTPKYLVTQMGNDKSIKCEQNLGHDTMYWYKQDSKKFLKIMFSYNNKELIINETVPNRFSPKSPDKAHLNLHINSLELGDSAVYFCASSPRTRAGTEAFFGQGTRLTVV.

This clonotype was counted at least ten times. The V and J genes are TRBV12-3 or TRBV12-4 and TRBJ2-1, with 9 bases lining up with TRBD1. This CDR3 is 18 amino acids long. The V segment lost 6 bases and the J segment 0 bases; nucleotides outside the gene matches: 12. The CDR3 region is CASSDPGQGGGSYNEQFF. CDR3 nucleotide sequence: TGTGCCAGCAGCGATCCGGGACAGGGTGGGGGCTCCTACAATGAGCAGTTCTTC.

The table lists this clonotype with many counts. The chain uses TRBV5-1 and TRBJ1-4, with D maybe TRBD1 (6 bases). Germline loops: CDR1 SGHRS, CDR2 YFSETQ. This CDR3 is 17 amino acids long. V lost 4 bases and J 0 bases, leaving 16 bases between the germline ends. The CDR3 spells CASSPWTATATNEKLFF. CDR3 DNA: TGCGCCAGCAGCCCTTGGACAGCTACAGCAACTAATGAAAAACTGTTTTTT. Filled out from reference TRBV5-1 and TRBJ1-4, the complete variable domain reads KAGVTQTPRYLIKTRGQQVTLSCSPISGHRSVSWYQQTPGQGLQFLFEYFSETQRNKGNFPGRFSGRQFSNSRSEMNVSTLELGDSALYLCASSPWTATATNEKLFFGSGTQLSVL.

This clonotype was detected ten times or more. The CDR3 DNA reads TGTGCCAGCAGTTTACCTCAGGATGGCAATCAGCCCCAGCATTTT. It specifies CASSLPQDGNQPQHF. V usage is TRBV28 and J usage is TRBJ1-5; D remains unclear. CDR1 is MDHEN and CDR2 is SYDVKM in the germline V gene. V was pared by 2 bases and J by 2 bases, with 10 bases between. This CDR3 has 15 residues.